This is a list of T cell receptor beta chains from one sample in a study of CD8+CD57+ T cells in acquired aplastic anemia. MiXCR was run by TCRdb on the reads, yielding one entry per CDR3 protein. The repertoire has approximately 220,000 distinct CDR3 sequences, 40% to 60% of them found once; the top ten carry just under 20%. The sample was sorted CD4+, CD8+, or CD8+CD57+ T cells (not recorded which) from PBMCs. The receptor source for this set is a human donor with aplastic anemia. The CDR3 runs from the conserved cysteine through the conserved F or W. The order of the fields is clone size, J gene, V gene, D gene, CDR3 protein, CDR3 DNA. A D gene is named only where the DNA matches it firmly. Size values are once, few and many counts, or a class for expanded clones, and some rows have none.

many	TRBJ1-5	TRBV10-2	-	CASSERGGDYSNQPQHF	TGCGCCAGCAGTGAGAGGGGAGGGGACTATAGCAATCAGCCCCAGCATTTT
-	TRBJ2-7	TRBV7-3	-	CASSLTPGLDGQHF	TGTGCCAGCAGCTTAACGCCGGGGCTCGACGGGCAGCACTTC
many	TRBJ1-1	TRBV20-1	-	CSASPGTEAFF	TGCAGTGCTAGTCCAGGTACTGAAGCTTTCTTT
once	TRBJ2-1	TRBV7-9	-	CASSQEGGSRREQFF	TGTGCCAGCAGCCAAGAGGGCGGGTCGCGTAGGGAGCAGTTCTTC
-	TRBJ1-6	TRBV20-1	-	CSARMGSKITNSPLHF	TGCAGTGCTAGAATGGGCAGCAAGATAACCAATTCACCCCTCCACTTT
-	TRBJ2-2	TRBV12-3/TRBV12-4	-	CASSWDTNTGELFF	TGTGCCAGCAGTTGGGACACGAACACCGGGGAGCTGTTTTTT
once	TRBJ2-2	TRBV5-1	TRBD2	CASTGLALGTGELFF	TGCGCCAGCACGGGACTAGCCCTCGGTACCGGGGAGCTGTTTTTT
-	TRBJ2-7	TRBV19	-	CASSTGVTSYEQYF	TGTGCCAGTAGTACAGGGGTAACCTCCTACGAGCAGTACTTC
few	TRBJ2-6	TRBV7-2	-	CASSADGLTF	TGTGCCAGCAGCGCGGACGGCCTGACTTTC
-	TRBJ2-1	TRBV29-1	TRBD2	CSVEDRGGSYNEQFF	TGCAGCGTTGAAGATCGGGGGGGATCCTACAATGAGCAGTTCTTC
many	TRBJ2-5	TRBV5-1	-	CASDRGLTGNQETQYF	TGCGCCAGCGATAGAGGGCTAACCGGGAACCAAGAGACCCAGTACTTC
many	TRBJ1-3	TRBV7-9	-	CASSFGGQRSGNTIYF	TGTGCCAGCAGCTTTGGAGGACAACGCTCTGGAAACACCATATATTTT
many	TRBJ2-7	TRBV10-1	-	CASSEPGLHEQYF	TGCGCCAGCAGTGAGCCGGGACTTCACGAGCAGTACTTC
-	TRBJ1-6	TRBV24-1	-	CATRGNSPLHF	TGTGCCACCAGGGGGAATTCACCCCTCCACTTT
few	TRBJ2-4	TRBV5-1	TRBD1	CASSLEGQGELVQCF	TGCGCCAGCAGCTTGGAGGGACAGGGGGAACTCGTTCAGTGCTTC
many	TRBJ2-7	TRBV2	-	CASSEASYEQYF	TGTGCCAGCAGTGAGGCCAGCTACGAGCAGTACTTC
-	TRBJ2-3	TRBV7-2	-	CASSLLRTDTPYF	TGTGCCAGCAGCTTACTGCGCACAGATACGCCGTATTTT
-	TRBJ2-7	TRBV19	-	CASSARDGKTYEQYF	TGTGCCAGTAGTGCCCGGGACGGCAAAACCTACGAGCAGTACTTC
few	TRBJ2-5	TRBV7-2	-	CASGKGGRETQYF	TGTGCCAGCGGCAAGGGGGGCCGGGAGACCCAGTACTTC
many	TRBJ1-5	TRBV7-2	-	CASSLDPAYSNQPQHF	TGTGCCAGCAGCTTAGATCCAGCTTATAGCAATCAGCCCCAGCATTTT
few	TRBJ1-1	TRBV7-9	-	CASSLLTEAFF	TGTGCCAGCAGCTTGTTAACTGAAGCTTTCTTT
few	TRBJ1-1	TRBV12-3/TRBV12-4	-	CASSLEDTEAFF	TGTGCCAGCAGTTTGGAAGACACTGAAGCTTTCTTT
many	TRBJ1-6	TRBV4-1	-	CASSQGQGNSPLHF	TGCGCCAGCAGCCAAGGGCAGGGAAATTCACCCCTCCACTTT
-	TRBJ2-1	TRBV18	-	CASSPPRGQDNEQFF	TGTGCCAGCTCACCGCCTCGAGGGCAGGACAATGAGCAGTTCTTC
-	TRBJ1-1	TRBV5-1	-	CASSLASGENTEAFF	TGCGCCAGCAGCTTGGCGTCAGGGGAGAACACTGAAGCCTTCTTT
many	TRBJ1-5	TRBV7-9	-	CASSPRTAGNQPQHF	TGTGCCAGCAGCCCTAGGACAGCGGGCAATCAGCCCCAGCATTTT
-	TRBJ2-7	TRBV20-1	TRBD2	CSARSPWGLAGFSYEQYF	TGCAGTGCTAGATCCCCCTGGGGACTAGCGGGGTTCTCCTACGAGCAGTACTTC
-	TRBJ2-5	TRBV15	TRBD2	CASSRFLAEETQYF	TGTGCCTCCAGCAGATTTCTAGCGGAGGAGACCCAGTACTTC
-	TRBJ2-7	TRBV7-9	-	CASSSAGVYEQYF	TGTGCCAGCAGCTCGGCTGGGGTTTACGAGCAGTACTTC
-	TRBJ2-7	TRBV5-1	-	CASSLGGYSYEQYF	TGCGCCAGCAGCTTGGGAGGGTACTCCTACGAGCAGTACTTC
many	TRBJ2-1	TRBV9	-	CASSVAEARGSYNEQFF	TGTGCCAGCAGCGTAGCTGAGGCGCGGGGATCCTACAATGAGCAGTTCTTC
many	TRBJ1-6	TRBV6-5	-	CASKGFYSPLHF	TGTGCCAGCAAAGGGTTTTATTCACCCCTCCACTTT
-	TRBJ2-5	TRBV24-1	TRBD2	CATSDLKRGDQETQYF	TGTGCCACCAGTGATTTAAAGCGGGGGGACCAAGAGACCCAGTACTTC
-	TRBJ2-1	TRBV11-3	TRBD1	CASSLDMGRRTGRNEQFF	TGTGCCAGCAGCTTAGATATGGGTAGACGGACAGGGCGGAATGAGCAGTTCTTC
-	TRBJ2-3	TRBV18	TRBD1	CASSPRSDRTTDTQYF	TGTGCCAGCTCACCAAGGTCGGACAGGACCACAGATACGCAGTATTTT
few	TRBJ2-5	TRBV5-1	TRBD2	CASSPSGGARSDQYF	TGCGCCAGCAGCCCTTCGGGGGGGGCCCGGTCTGACCAGTACTTC
-	TRBJ1-2	TRBV2	-	CASSLGLAGGHSSYGYTF	TGTGCCAGCAGCTTAGGACTAGCGGGGGGGCACTCTTCCTATGGCTACACCTTC
-	TRBJ2-3	TRBV19	TRBD2	CASRSGGASTDTQYF	TGTGCCAGTAGGTCGGGGGGGGCGAGCACAGATACGCAGTATTTT
many	TRBJ2-7	TRBV20-1	TRBD2	CSVLDHAGGEQYF	TGCAGTGTTTTAGATCACGCGGGGGGCGAGCAGTACTTC
-	TRBJ2-7	TRBV7-2	TRBD2	CASSQERGSREQYF	TGCGCCAGCAGCCAAGAGCGGGGGTCACGGGAGCAGTACTTC
many	TRBJ2-1	TRBV3-1	TRBD2	CASSQDLASGDGLFF	TGTGCCAGCAGCCAAGATCTGGCTAGCGGGGACGGGCTGTTCTTC
many	TRBJ1-6	TRBV24-1	TRBD1	CATIRQGLDSPLHF	TGTGCCACCATTCGACAGGGTTTGGATTCACCCCTCCACTTT
-	TRBJ2-2	TRBV10-3	-	CAISDGRANTGELFF	TGTGCCATCAGTGATGGCAGGGCGAACACCGGGGAGCTGTTTTTT